Listed here are 7 T cell receptor beta chains from one sample, sequenced in a study of shared clonotypes between healthy human individuals. The method was immunoSEQ multiplex PCR; TCRdb's version includes in-frame clones alone and lacks a portion of them. The sample holds about 470,000 clones, roughly 80% seen once. Material for sequencing was PBMCs. The source is a woman in her thirties or forties in good health. Some clones in this sample may be carry-over from other donors' samples.

The CDR3 region has the DNA TGTGCCAGCAGCCGGGGTGGGGCCGATAGGGACTACACCTTC. It encodes CASSRGGADRDYTF. The chain uses TRBV7-8 and TRBJ1-2; TRBD1 is a possible D gene (5 bases). Germline V gives CDR1 SGHVS, CDR2 FQNEAQ. V was cut by 5 bases and J by 10 bases, with 20 bases left in between. This CDR3 contains 14 residues.

The chain employs TRBV25-1 and TRBJ2-1, with 7 positions matching TRBD2. V lost 5 bases, J lost 3 bases, and 7 bases stayed unmatched. Germline CDR1 MGHDK, CDR2 SYGVNS. The CDR3 spans 15 residues. The CDR3 DNA follows: TGTGCCAGCAGTAAGGCGGGAGCCGACTACAATGAGCAGTTCTTC. Its translation: CASSKAGADYNEQFF.

In this sample, this clone turned up a few times. The chain combines TRBV19 with TRBJ1-5, with a tentative D call TRBD1 (5 bases). The germline CDR1 and CDR2 sequences are LNHDA and SQIVND (reference sequence). The CDR3 spans 15 residues. The V and J ends lost 7 bases and 2 bases respectively, with 15 bases between them. The CDR3 loop reads CASIPGSGGNQPQHF. The DNA of the CDR3 is TGTGCCAGTATACCAGGGAGTGGTGGCAATCAGCCCCAGCATTTT.

V usage is TRBV4-3 and J usage is TRBJ1-5; TRBD1 matches at 9 bases. Germline CDR1 LGHNA, CDR2 YSLEER. With 1 base clipped from V and 7 bases from J, the junction kept 5 bases outside the gene matches. The CDR3 sequence is 15 residues long. For the CDR3, the DNA is TGCGCCAGCAGCCAAGGGACAGGGGTGGGGCAGCCCCAGCATTTT. Its protein product is CASSQGTGVGQPQHF.

V and J are TRBV30 and TRBJ2-1, with TRBD2 matching over 7 bases. The CDR3 extends over 15 amino acids. V was clipped by 1 base and J by 4 bases; unmatched bases: 7. Germline CDR1 is GTSNPN and CDR2 is SVGIG (reference sequence). CDR3 region: CAWSAVAGGYNEQFF. In DNA, the CDR3 is TGTGCCTGGAGTGCGGTAGCCGGGGGGTACAATGAGCAGTTCTTC.

The rearrangement joins TRBV5-1 to TRBJ2-2; 7 nucleotides agree with TRBD1. V was clipped by 2 bases and J by 7 bases; unmatched bases: 8. CDR1 and CDR2 (germline): SGHRS, YFSETQ. CDR3 length equals 15 residues. CDR3 sequence: CASSLVVGGLGELFF. The CDR3 region has the DNA TGCGCCAGCAGCTTAGTCGTAGGGGGCCTCGGGGAGCTGTTTTTT.

The chain recombines TRBV18 with TRBJ2-2; 10 nucleotides agree with TRBD2. This CDR3 is built from 16 residues. Germline V gives CDR1 KGHSH, CDR2 LQKENI. Trimming took 2 bases from V and 4 from J; bases not matched to a gene: 4. The CDR3 region has the DNA TGTGCCAGCTCACCAACTAGCGGGACGATCACCGGGGAGCTGTTTTTT. It specifies CASSPTSGTITGELFF.